This section outlines one T cell receptor (beta chain) sequence together with its context. The data belong to a study of blood T cell repertoires in COVID-19. Across the whole study: Donors in the United States, Italy and Spain gave samples during acute or convalescent COVID-19. The analysed material was cDNA or gDNA that came from T cells, B-cell-depleted T cells, or PBMCs.

Germline V CDR1 and CDR2: SGHRS, YFSETQ. This CDR3 comprises 15 residues. V gave up 4 bases and J gave up 0 bases; unmatched junction bases: 4. Original data processing: Estimation of nucleated cell counts relied on the amplification of reference gene primers. Sequencing was performed with immunoSEQ multiplex PCR; in TCRdb, only in-frame clones are kept and a portion is missing. V and J calls and clone size come straight from that table; D and trimming were deduced from the DNA. The data hold around 31,000 clones, with roughly nine tenths observed a single time. The TCR was taken from a man in his fifties or sixties with acute or convalescent COVID-19. The chain links TRBV5-1 to TRBJ2-1, with TRBD2 identical over 7 bases. The sample comprised peripheral blood. The CDR3 bases are TGCGCCAGCAGCGCGGGAGACAGCTCCTACAATGAGCAGTTCTTC. It translates to CASSAGDSSYNEQFF.